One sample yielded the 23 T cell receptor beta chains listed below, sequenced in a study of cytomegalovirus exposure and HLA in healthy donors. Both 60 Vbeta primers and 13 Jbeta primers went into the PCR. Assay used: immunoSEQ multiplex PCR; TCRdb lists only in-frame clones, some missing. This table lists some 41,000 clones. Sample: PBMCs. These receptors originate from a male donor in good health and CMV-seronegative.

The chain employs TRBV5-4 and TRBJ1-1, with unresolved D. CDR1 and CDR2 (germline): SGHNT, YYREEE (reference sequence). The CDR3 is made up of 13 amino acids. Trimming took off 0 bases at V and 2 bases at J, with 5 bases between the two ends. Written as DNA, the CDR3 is TGTGCCAGCAGCTTGGAGCTAAACACTGAAGCTTTCTTT. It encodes CASSLELNTEAFF.

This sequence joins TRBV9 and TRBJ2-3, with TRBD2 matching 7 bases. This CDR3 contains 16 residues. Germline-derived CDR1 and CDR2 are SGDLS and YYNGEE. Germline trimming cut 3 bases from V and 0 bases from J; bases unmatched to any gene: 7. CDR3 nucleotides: TGTGCCAGCAGCGGACAAGCGGGGCGGAGCACAGATACGCAGTATTTT. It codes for CASSGQAGRSTDTQYF.

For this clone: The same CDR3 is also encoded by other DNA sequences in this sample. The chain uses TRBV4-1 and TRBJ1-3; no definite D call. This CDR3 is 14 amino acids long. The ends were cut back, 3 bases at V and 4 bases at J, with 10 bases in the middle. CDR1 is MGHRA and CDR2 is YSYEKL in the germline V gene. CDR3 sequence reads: CASSQALVGNTIYF. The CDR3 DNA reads TGCGCCAGCAGCCAGGCTTTGGTAGGAAACACCATATATTTT.

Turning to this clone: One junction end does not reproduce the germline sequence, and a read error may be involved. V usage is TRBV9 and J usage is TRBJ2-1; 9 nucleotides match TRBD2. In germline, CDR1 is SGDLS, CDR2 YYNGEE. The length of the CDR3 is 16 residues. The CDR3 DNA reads TGTGCCAGCAGCGTCAGCGGGGGGAACTCCGACAATGAGCAGTTCTTC. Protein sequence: CASSVSGGNSDNEQFF. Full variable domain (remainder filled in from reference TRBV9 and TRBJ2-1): DSGVTQTPKHLITATGQRVTLRCSPRSGDLSVYWYQQSLDQGLQFLIQYYNGEERAKGNILERFSAQQFPDLHSELNLSSLELGDSALYFCASSVSGGNSDNEQFFGPGTRLTVL.

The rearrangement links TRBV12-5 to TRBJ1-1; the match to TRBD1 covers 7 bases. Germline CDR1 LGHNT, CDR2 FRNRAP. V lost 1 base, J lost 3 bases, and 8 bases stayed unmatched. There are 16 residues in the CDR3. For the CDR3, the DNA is TGTGCTAGTGGTTTGGACTACAGGGGAGGTTACACTGAAGCTTTCTTT. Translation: CASGLDYRGGYTEAFF.

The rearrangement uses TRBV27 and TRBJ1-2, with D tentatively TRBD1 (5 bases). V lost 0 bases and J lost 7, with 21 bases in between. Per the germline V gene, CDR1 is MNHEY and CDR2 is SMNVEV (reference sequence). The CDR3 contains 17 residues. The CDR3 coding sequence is TGTGCCAGCAGTTTATCCGGAATAGGGCCGACCGGGGGTGGCTACACCTTC. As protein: CASSLSGIGPTGGGYTF.

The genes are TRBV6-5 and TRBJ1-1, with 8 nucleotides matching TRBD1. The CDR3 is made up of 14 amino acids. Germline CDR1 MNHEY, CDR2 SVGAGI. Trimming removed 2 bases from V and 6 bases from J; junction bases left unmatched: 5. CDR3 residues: CASSYGQGAAEAFF. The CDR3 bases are TGTGCCAGCAGTTACGGCCAGGGGGCCGCTGAAGCTTTCTTT.

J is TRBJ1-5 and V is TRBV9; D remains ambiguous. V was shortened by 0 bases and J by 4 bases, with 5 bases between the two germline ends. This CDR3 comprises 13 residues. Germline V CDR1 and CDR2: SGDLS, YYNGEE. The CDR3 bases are TGTGCCAGCAGCGTAGCGGGGAATCAGCCCCAGCATTTT. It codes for CASSVAGNQPQHF.

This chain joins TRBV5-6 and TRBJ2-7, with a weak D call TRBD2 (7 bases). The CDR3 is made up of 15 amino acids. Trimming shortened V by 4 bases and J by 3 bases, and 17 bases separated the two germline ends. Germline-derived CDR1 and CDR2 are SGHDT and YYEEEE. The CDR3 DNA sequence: TGTGCCAGCAGCCAAGGGGGAGGGAACGTCTACGAGCAGTACTTC. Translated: CASSQGGGNVYEQYF. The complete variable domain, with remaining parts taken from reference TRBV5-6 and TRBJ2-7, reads DAGVTQSPTHLIKTRGQQVTLRCSPKSGHDTVSWYQQALGQGPQFIFQYYEEEERQRGNFPDRFSGHQFPNYSSELNVNALLLGDSALYLCASSQGGGNVYEQYFGPGTRLTVT.

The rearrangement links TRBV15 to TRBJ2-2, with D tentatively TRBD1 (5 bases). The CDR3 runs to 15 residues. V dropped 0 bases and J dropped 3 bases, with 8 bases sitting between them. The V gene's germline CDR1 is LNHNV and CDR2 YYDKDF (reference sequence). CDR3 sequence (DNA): TGTGCCACCAGCAGAGATCCAGGGTACACCGGGGAGCTGTTTTTT. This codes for CATSRDPGYTGELFF.

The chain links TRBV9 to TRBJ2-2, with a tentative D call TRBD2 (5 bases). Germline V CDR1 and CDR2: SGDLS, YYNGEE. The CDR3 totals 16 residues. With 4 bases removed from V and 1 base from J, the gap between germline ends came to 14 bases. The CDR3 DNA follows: TGTGCCAGCAGCCCCACGCAAGGGAGGAACACCGGGGAGCTGTTTTTT. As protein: CASSPTQGRNTGELFF.

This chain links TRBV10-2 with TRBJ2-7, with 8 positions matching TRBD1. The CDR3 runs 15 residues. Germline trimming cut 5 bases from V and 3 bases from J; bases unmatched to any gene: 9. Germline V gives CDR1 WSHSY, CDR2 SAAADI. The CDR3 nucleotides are TGCGCCAGCAGTCCCTCTCGACAGGGGTACTACGAGCAGTACTTC. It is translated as CASSPSRQGYYEQYF.

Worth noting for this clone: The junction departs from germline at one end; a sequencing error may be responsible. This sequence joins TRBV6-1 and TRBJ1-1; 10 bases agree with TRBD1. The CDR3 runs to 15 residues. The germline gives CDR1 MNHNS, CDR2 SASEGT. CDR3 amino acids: CASSTGQGLNTEDFF. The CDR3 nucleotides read TGTGCCAGTTCTACGGGACAGGGGTTGAACACTGAAGATTTCTTT.

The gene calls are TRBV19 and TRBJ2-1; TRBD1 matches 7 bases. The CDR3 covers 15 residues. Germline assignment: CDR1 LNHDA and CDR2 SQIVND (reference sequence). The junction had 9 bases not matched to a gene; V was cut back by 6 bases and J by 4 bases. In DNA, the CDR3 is TGTGCCAGTAGAAACCGGGACAGCGGATACAATGAGCAGTTCTTC. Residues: CASRNRDSGYNEQFF.

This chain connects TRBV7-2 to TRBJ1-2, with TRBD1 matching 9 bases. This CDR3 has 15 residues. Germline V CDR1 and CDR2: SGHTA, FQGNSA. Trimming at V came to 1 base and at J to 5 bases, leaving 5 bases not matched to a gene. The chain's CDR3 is CASSLGDRDLYGYTF. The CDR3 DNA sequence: TGTGCCAGCAGCTTAGGGGACAGGGACTTATATGGCTACACCTTC.

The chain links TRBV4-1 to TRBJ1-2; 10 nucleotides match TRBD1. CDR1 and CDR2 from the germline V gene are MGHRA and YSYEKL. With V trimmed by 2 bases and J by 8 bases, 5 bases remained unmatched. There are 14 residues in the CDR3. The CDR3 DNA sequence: TGCGCCAGCAGCCAACCGGGACAGGGGAAGGGCTACACCTTC. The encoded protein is CASSQPGQGKGYTF.

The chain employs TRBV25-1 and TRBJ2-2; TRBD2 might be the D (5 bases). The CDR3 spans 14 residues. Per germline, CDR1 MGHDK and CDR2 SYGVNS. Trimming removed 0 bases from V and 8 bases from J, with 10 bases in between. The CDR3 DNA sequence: TGTGCCAGCAGTGAATACATGGGAGCGGGGGAGCTGTTTTTT. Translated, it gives CASSEYMGAGELFF. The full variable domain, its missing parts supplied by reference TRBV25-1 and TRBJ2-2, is EADIYQTPRYLVIGTGKKITLECSQTMGHDKMYWYQQDPGMELHLIHYSYGVNSTEKGDLSSESTVSRIRTEHFPLTLESARPSHTSQYLCASSEYMGAGELFFGEGSRLTVL.

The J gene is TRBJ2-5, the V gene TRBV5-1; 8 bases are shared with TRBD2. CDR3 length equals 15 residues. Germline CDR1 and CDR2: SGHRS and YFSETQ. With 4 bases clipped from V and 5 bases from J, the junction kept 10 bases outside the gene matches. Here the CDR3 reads CASSPTPTSVETQYF. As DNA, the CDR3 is TGCGCCAGCAGCCCCACGCCGACTAGCGTGGAGACCCAGTACTTC.

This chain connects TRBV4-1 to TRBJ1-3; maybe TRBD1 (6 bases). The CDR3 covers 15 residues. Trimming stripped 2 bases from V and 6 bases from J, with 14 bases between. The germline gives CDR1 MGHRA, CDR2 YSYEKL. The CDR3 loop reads CASSQPIHRENTIYF. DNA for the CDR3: TGCGCCAGCAGCCAACCTATTCACAGGGAAAACACCATATATTTT.

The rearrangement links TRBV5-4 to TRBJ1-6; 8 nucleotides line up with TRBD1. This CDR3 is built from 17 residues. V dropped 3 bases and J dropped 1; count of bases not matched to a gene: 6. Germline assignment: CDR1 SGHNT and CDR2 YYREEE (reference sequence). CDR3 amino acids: CASSYRQGFSYNSPLHF. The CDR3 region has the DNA TGTGCCAGCAGCTATCGACAGGGGTTTTCCTATAATTCACCCCTCCACTTT.

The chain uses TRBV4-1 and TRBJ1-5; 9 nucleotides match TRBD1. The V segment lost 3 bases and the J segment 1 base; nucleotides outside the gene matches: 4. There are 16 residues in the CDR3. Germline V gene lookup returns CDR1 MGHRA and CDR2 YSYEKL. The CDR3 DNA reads TGCGCCAGCAGCCAGGGGACAGGGAAGAGCAATCAGCCCCAGCATTTT. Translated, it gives CASSQGTGKSNQPQHF.

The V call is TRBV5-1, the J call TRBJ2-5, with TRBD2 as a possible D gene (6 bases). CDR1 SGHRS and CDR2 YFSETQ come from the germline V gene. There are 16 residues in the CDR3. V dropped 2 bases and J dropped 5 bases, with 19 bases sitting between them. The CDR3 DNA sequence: TGCGCCAGCAGCTTTGGAGGGTCGGGGAAGGGGGAGACCCAGTACTTC. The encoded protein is CASSFGGSGKGETQYF.

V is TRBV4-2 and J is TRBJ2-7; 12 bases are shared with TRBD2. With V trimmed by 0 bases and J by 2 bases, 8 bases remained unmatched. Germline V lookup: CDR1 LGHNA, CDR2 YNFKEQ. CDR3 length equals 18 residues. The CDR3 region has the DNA TGTGCCAGCAGCCAAGAGACTAGCGGGGGAGAGCACACCTACGAGCAGTACTTC. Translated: CASSQETSGGEHTYEQYF.